What follows are 18 T cell receptor beta chains derived from one specimen sequenced in a study of blood T cell repertoires in COVID-19. Clones were sequenced by immunoSEQ multiplex PCR, and TCRdb holds only the in-frame ones, with some missing. The data show some 250,000 clones, around 86% seen once. Sequenced material: peripheral blood. The source of these receptors is a man aged 30-40 years who had recovered from COVID-19.

This clone was recorded once. This rearrangement joins TRBV11-2 to TRBJ2-5; maybe TRBD2 (5 bases). Trimming cost V 0 bases and J 6 bases, with 8 bases left between them. Germline V gene sequence: CDR1 SGHAT, CDR2 FQNNGV. CDR3 length equals 13 residues. DNA of the CDR3: TGTGCCAGCAGCTTAGATAGGGAGCAGACCCAGTACTTC. This translates into CASSLDREQTQYF.

V is TRBV27 and J is TRBJ2-5; 8 nucleotides agree with TRBD2. The J segment lost 3 bases and the V segment lost 5 bases, leaving 8 bases of the junction unmatched. Germline V CDR1 and CDR2: MNHEY, SMNVEV (reference sequence). The CDR3 is made up of 15 amino acids. DNA for the CDR3: TGTGCCAGCAGTGGAGTAGCGGGGAGCAAAGAGACCCAGTACTTC. Protein sequence: CASSGVAGSKETQYF.

The V gene is TRBV20-1, the J gene TRBJ2-7, with D possibly matching TRBD1 (5 bases). Germline CDR1 reads DFQATT; CDR2 reads SNEGSKA (reference sequence). The CDR3 is made up of 15 amino acids. Between the trimmed V and J ends, which lost 3 bases and 3 bases, there was a span of 18 bases. CDR3: CSASSMGQSYYEQYF. The CDR3 region has the DNA TGCAGTGCTAGTTCGATGGGGCAGAGTTACTACGAGCAGTACTTC.

J is TRBJ1-6 and V is TRBV27; D may be TRBD1 (6 bases). From germline, CDR1 is MNHEY and CDR2 SMNVEV (reference sequence). V dropped 2 bases and J dropped 2 bases, with 7 bases sitting between them. This CDR3 is 15 amino acids long. CDR3 coding DNA: TGTGCCAGCAGTTTAGGGGGCCCCTATAATTCACCCCTCCACTTT. Amino acids: CASSLGGPYNSPLHF.

V usage is TRBV10-1 and J usage is TRBJ1-1; D call uncertain. CDR1 is WNHNN and CDR2 is SYGVQD in the germline V gene (reference sequence). This CDR3 has 13 residues. V lost 4 bases to trimming and J lost 0 bases, with 6 bases between them. CDR3 residues: CASSVGMNTEAFF. CDR3 sequence (DNA): TGCGCCAGCAGTGTGGGCATGAACACTGAAGCTTTCTTT.

J is TRBJ1-5 and V is TRBV28, with TRBD1 identical over 7 bases. The CDR3 extends over 14 amino acids. Germline V CDR1 and CDR2: MDHEN, SYDVKM. V lost 10 bases to trimming and J lost 0 bases; unmatched junction nucleotides: 6. The CDR3 sequence is CAIRQGISNQPQHF. The CDR3 DNA sequence: TGTGCCATCAGACAGGGCATTAGCAATCAGCCCCAGCATTTT.

The chain joins TRBV4-1 to TRBJ2-1; the match to TRBD1 covers 7 bases. Germline CDR1 and CDR2: MGHRA and YSYEKL. The length of the CDR3 is 14 residues. Trimming took 2 bases from V and 7 from J; bases not matched to a gene: 5. The CDR3 here is CASSQPNRGNEQFF. The CDR3 bases are TGCGCCAGCAGCCAACCCAACAGGGGAAATGAGCAGTTCTTC.

This clone was recorded once. V is TRBV19 and J is TRBJ2-2; TRBD1 is a possible D gene (6 bases). Trimming shortened V by 10 bases and J by 9 bases, and 18 bases separated the two germline ends. Germline-derived CDR1 and CDR2 are LNHDA and SQIVND (reference sequence). This CDR3 has 13 amino acids. The CDR3 DNA reads as TGTGCCACCCTCCGGACAGACGTTAGGGAGCTGTTTTTT. This sequence encodes CATLRTDVRELFF.

This sequence joins TRBV5-1 and TRBJ1-5, with TRBD1 identical over 8 bases. The CDR3 sequence is 14 residues long. CDR1 and CDR2 (germline): SGHRS, YFSETQ. V dropped 2 bases and J dropped 7; count of bases not matched to a gene: 5. CDR3 in amino acids: CASSLGQGGQPQHF. CDR3 coding DNA: TGCGCCAGCAGCTTAGGACAGGGAGGCCAGCCCCAGCATTTT. Together with reference TRBV5-1 and TRBJ1-5, the CDR3 gives the full variable domain: KAGVTQTPRYLIKTRGQQVTLSCSPISGHRSVSWYQQTPGQGLQFLFEYFSETQRNKGNFPGRFSGRQFSNSRSEMNVSTLELGDSALYLCASSLGQGGQPQHFGDGTRLSIL.

This chain uses TRBV3-1 (or the pseudogene TRBV3-2) with TRBJ2-3; no definite D call. The CDR3 contains 14 residues. V was pared by 4 bases and J by 3 bases, with 11 bases between. CDR1 is LGHDT, CDR2 YNNKEL, per germline (reference sequence). CDR3 sequence: CASSPNLETDTQYF. CDR3 nucleotides: TGTGCCAGCAGCCCAAACTTAGAGACAGATACGCAGTATTTT.

The J gene is TRBJ2-2, the V gene TRBV5-4; no definite D call. This CDR3 comprises 12 residues. Trimming removed 6 bases at V and 3 bases at J, with 6 bases between. Germline assignment: CDR1 SGHNT and CDR2 YYREEE (reference sequence). The CDR3 region has the DNA TGTGCCAGCATCCCCGACACCGGGGAGCTGTTTTTT. This encodes CASIPDTGELFF. Full variable domain (missing parts from reference TRBV5-4 and TRBJ2-2): ETGVTQSPTHLIKTRGQQVTLRCSSQSGHNTVSWYQQALGQGPQFIFQYYREEENGRGNFPPRFSGLQFPNYSSELNVNALELDDSALYLCASIPDTGELFFGEGSRLTVL.

The chain joins TRBV12-5 to TRBJ1-1; perhaps TRBD1 as D (6 bases). Trimming shortened V by 1 base and J by 8 bases, and 11 bases separated the two germline ends. CDR1 and CDR2 from the germline V gene are LGHNT and FRNRAP. The length of the CDR3 is 13 residues. The CDR3 region is CASGLAADREAFF. The CDR3 DNA reads TGTGCTAGTGGTTTGGCAGCCGACAGGGAAGCTTTCTTT.

The chain links TRBV7-9 to TRBJ1-2, with TRBD1 as a possible D gene (5 bases). Deletions cut 4 bases from V and 10 bases from J, with 19 bases between. The CDR3 has 14 amino acids. The germline V gene has CDR1 SEHNR and CDR2 FQNEAQ (reference sequence). CDR3: CASSSDGAVWSYTF. CDR3 coding DNA: TGTGCCAGCAGCTCAGATGGGGCAGTTTGGTCCTACACCTTC.

V and J are TRBV10-3 and TRBJ2-2; TRBD2 matches 13 bases. CDR3 length equals 18 residues. Trimming cost V 0 bases and J 8 bases; bases outside gene matches: 9. CDR1 ENHRY and CDR2 SYGVKD come from the germline V gene. The CDR3 spells CAISESWTSGGPRGELFF. CDR3 in DNA: TGTGCCATCAGTGAGTCCTGGACTAGCGGGGGCCCGAGGGGGGAGCTGTTTTTT.

The V and J genes are TRBV5-1 and TRBJ2-1; 7 bases are a match to TRBD2. Germline lookup yields CDR1 SGHRS and CDR2 YFSETQ. J lost 9 bases, V lost 6 bases, and 9 bases had no gene match. This CDR3 comprises 13 residues. The CDR3 sequence: CASMGSGAGEQFF. The CDR3 coding sequence is TGCGCCAGCATGGGGAGCGGGGCTGGTGAGCAGTTCTTC.

The V gene is TRBV6-5, the J gene TRBJ1-6; D uncertain. Germline V gives CDR1 MNHEY, CDR2 SVGAGI. V was pared by 8 bases and J by 0 bases, with 5 bases between. This CDR3 has 13 amino acids. The CDR3 loop reads CASCSSYNSPLHF. For the CDR3, the DNA is TGTGCCAGCTGTAGCTCCTATAATTCACCCCTCCACTTT.

Only one count was recorded for this clone. The chain's CDR3 is CASSPGDTQYF. CDR3 sequence (DNA): TGTGCCAGCAGTCCCGGGGATACGCAGTATTTT. The rearrangement joins TRBV3-1 (or the pseudogene TRBV3-2) to TRBJ2-3; D uncertain. Per germline, CDR1 LGHDT and CDR2 YNNKEL (reference sequence). The CDR3 sequence is 11 residues long. V was pared by 6 bases and J by 6 bases, with 7 bases between.

This clone has more than one count but fewer than ten. This rearrangement joins TRBV6-1 to TRBJ2-2, with D perhaps matching TRBD2 (5 bases). CDR1 and CDR2 from the germline V gene are MNHNS and SASEGT. There are 14 residues in the CDR3. Trimming pared 0 bases from V and 6 bases from J, leaving 8 bases between. CDR3 in DNA: TGTGCCAGCAGTGAAGCTGTGAGGGCCGGGGAGCTGTTTTTT. Protein product: CASSEAVRAGELFF.